Sequencing of this T cell receptor (beta chain) was carried out in a study of blood T cell repertoires in COVID-19. The ends were cut back, 6 bases at V and 7 bases at J, with 13 bases in the middle. Germline lookup yields CDR1 MNHEY and CDR2 SVGEGT. The CDR3 covers 13 residues. The method was immunoSEQ multiplex PCR; TCRdb's version includes in-frame clones alone and lacks a portion of them. The sample has about 59,000 clones; more than 60% are singletons. Sequencing input: peripheral blood. This clonotype was obtained from a human donor in a cohort sampled during active COVID-19. This chain joins TRBV6-2 or TRBV6-3 and TRBJ1-5, with D perhaps TRBD1 (6 bases). CDR3 DNA sequence: TGTGCCAGCAGCGAAATACAGGGCCAGCCCCAGCATTTT. It specifies CASSEIQGQPQHF.